This T cell receptor beta chain was identified in a study of cytomegalovirus exposure and HLA in healthy donors. Study background: Earlier sequencing of approximately 180 million T cells yielded about 120 million unique TCR beta sequences.

The study ran its PCR with 60 Vbeta and 13 Jbeta primers. Generated by immunoSEQ multiplex PCR, the TCRdb table keeps only in-frame clones and is missing some. The sample shows around 150,000 clones, around 10% of them seen only once. The germline gives CDR1 SGHTA, CDR2 FQGNSA. Trimming stripped 3 bases from V and 2 bases from J, with 5 bases between. This CDR3 spans 13 amino acids. Study-level results: With DRB1 most and HLA-C fewest, TCR association rates differed between HLA loci in a later analysis. Rarity characterized most TCR sequences, yet some public TCRs appeared in many donors. Common viral pathogens seemed to be connected with several of the most significant clusters, according to a later analysis.

This clone occurred a few times. The antigen is unknown. The chain is built from TRBV7-2 and TRBJ1-3; D not resolved. The sequenced sample was PBMCs. The sequence derives from a woman aged 35 to 49 in good health and CMV-seropositive. CDR3 residues: CASSFNTGNTIYF. The DNA of the CDR3 is TGTGCCAGCAGCTTTAATACTGGAAACACCATATATTTT.